This T cell receptor (beta chain) was recovered during a study of early T cells in non-severe SARS-CoV-2 infection. Trimming stripped 5 bases from V and 2 bases from J, with 7 bases between. The CDR3 loop spans 12 amino acids. This clonotype turned up a few times. Unique molecular identifiers were added to individual cDNA molecules. Via MiXCR, TCRdb re-called the 5' RACE reads, giving one row per CDR3 protein. Of fewer than 100,000 distinct CDR3 sequences detected, roughly a sixth appear once; the ten largest clones hold 2.9%. The clonotype originates from an adult who was a healthcare worker with PCR-confirmed SARS-CoV-2 infection or an uninfected control (not recorded which). The chain employs TRBV12-3 or TRBV12-4 and TRBJ2-7; no firm D call. Source material: whole blood. The CDR3 nucleotides are TGTGCCAGCAGTGGGGTGGCCTACGAGCAGTACTTC. Protein: CASSGVAYEQYF.